One and the same sample provided the 19 T cell receptor beta chains below, sequenced in a study of graft-versus-host responses after intestinal transplantation. Co-plating was performed using approximately 200,000 CFSE-labeled responder cells and approximately 200,000 irradiated, violet-dye-labeled stimulator cells. Assay: immunoSEQ multiplex PCR; the TCRdb copy retains only in-frame clones and omits some. The repertoire holds 9,500 to 15,000 clones, roughly a third seen once, with 3.2% in the top ten. The sample in question was alloreactive CD8+ T cells from a mixed lymphocyte reaction culture, obtained before intestinal transplant. The sample's subset: CFSE-low proliferating T cells sorted from roughly six-day pre-transplant mixed lymphocyte reaction (GvH or HvG direction). These receptors all stem from a human patient who received an intestinal transplant.

J is TRBJ2-2 and V is TRBV13; 7 bases match TRBD1. After removal of 4 bases from V and 6 bases from J, the junction contained 2 bases not matched to a gene. Germline lookup yields CDR1 PRHDT and CDR2 FYEKMQ (reference sequence). CDR3 length: 13 residues. The CDR3 nucleotides are TGTGCCAGCAGCTCCACAGGGGCCGGGGAGCTGTTTTTT. This encodes CASSSTGAGELFF.

The rearrangement links TRBV5-1 to TRBJ2-1; possible D gene TRBD1, 7 bases. Germline CDR1 and CDR2: SGHRS and YFSETQ. The V and J ends lost 0 bases and 6 bases respectively, with 10 bases between them. This CDR3 contains 14 residues. The CDR3 sequence: CASSLGRGLNEQFF. For the CDR3, the DNA is TGCGCCAGCAGCTTGGGGAGGGGGCTCAATGAGCAGTTCTTC.

The table lists this clone with a few counts. The chain has TRBV10-1 and TRBJ1-5, with a weak D call TRBD1 (6 bases). Germline V gene sequence: CDR1 WNHNN, CDR2 SYGVQD (reference sequence). This CDR3 is 14 amino acids long. V gave up 4 bases and J gave up 6 bases, with 13 bases separating them. For the CDR3, the DNA is TGCGCCAGCAGTGGGGCAGGGGATGTTCAGCCCCAGCATTTT. Amino acid sequence: CASSGAGDVQPQHF.

The CDR3 bases are TGTGCCAGCAGCTTACTACCGATGACTTTTTCCTACGAGCAGTACTTC. Its protein product is CASSLLPMTFSYEQYF. The chain recombines TRBV7-2 with TRBJ2-7; D remains unclear. The V end was cut by 2 bases, the J end by 1 base, with 15 bases between. The CDR3 has 16 residues. Looked up from germline, CDR1 is SGHTA and CDR2 is FQGNSA. Based on the CDR3 plus reference TRBV7-2 and TRBJ2-7, the full variable domain is GAGVSQSPSNKVTEKGKDVELRCDPISGHTALYWYRQSLGQGLEFLIYFQGNSAPDKSGLPSDRFSAERTGGSVSTLTIQRTQQEDSAVYLCASSLLPMTFSYEQYFGPGTRLTVT.

This rearrangement joins TRBV5-1 to TRBJ2-7; D might be TRBD2 (5 bases). CDR1 is SGHRS, CDR2 YFSETQ, per germline. This CDR3 is built from 18 residues. Trimming pared 4 bases from V and 6 bases from J, leaving 29 bases between. CDR3 amino acids: CASSPNSADHLLQTEQYF. Here the CDR3 DNA reads TGCGCCAGCAGCCCCAATAGCGCTGACCACCTCCTACAGACCGAGCAGTACTTC.

This clone rates as medium-sized. This chain uses TRBV7-6 with TRBJ2-7, with 9 bases identical to TRBD1. The CDR3 consists of 15 residues. The germline gives CDR1 SGHVS, CDR2 FNYEAQ. V lost 3 bases to trimming and J lost 1 base; unmatched junction nucleotides: 4. CDR3 sequence reads: CASSLAGTGSYEQYF. The CDR3 DNA follows: TGTGCCAGCAGCTTGGCCGGGACAGGGTCCTACGAGCAGTACTTC.

The chain couples TRBV4-1 to TRBJ1-1; weak D call: TRBD1 (5 bases). Germline V gene data show CDR1 as MGHRA and CDR2 as YSYEKL. Trimming pared 3 bases from V and 2 bases from J, leaving 13 bases between. The CDR3 totals 15 residues. The CDR3 DNA sequence: TGCGCCAGCAGCCAGGTGAAGGGGCCCAACACTGAAGCTTTCTTT. Protein: CASSQVKGPNTEAFF.

There are a few counts of this clone. The V and J genes are TRBV7-3 and TRBJ2-7; TRBD1 matches at 9 bases. CDR3 length: 14 amino acids. V was pared by 2 bases and J by 2 bases, with 1 base of the junction left unmatched. Germline-derived CDR1 and CDR2 are SGHTA and FQGTGA. CDR3 sequence reads: CASSLGTGTYEQYF. CDR3 DNA: TGTGCCAGCAGCTTAGGGACAGGGACCTACGAGCAGTACTTC.

This clone appeared a single time. The chain combines TRBV28 with TRBJ1-3, with TRBD1 matching over 7 bases. V trimming: 9 bases; J trimming: 1 base; junction bases outside the gene matches: 6. Germline CDR1 MDHEN, CDR2 SYDVKM. This CDR3 has 14 amino acids. The CDR3 is CASNPGGSGNTIYF. Written as DNA, the CDR3 is TGTGCCAGTAATCCAGGGGGGTCTGGAAACACCATATATTTT.

Note on this clone: The same CDR3 also results from other DNA sequences found in this sample. This chain uses TRBV4-1 with TRBJ1-2, with D hard to call. CDR1 and CDR2 (germline): MGHRA, YSYEKL. The CDR3 is 14 amino acids. Trimming pared 0 bases from V and 0 bases from J, leaving 5 bases between. The CDR3 region has the DNA TGCGCCAGCAGCCAAGATACATCTAACTATGGCTACACCTTC. Amino acids: CASSQDTSNYGYTF.

The rearrangement links TRBV9 to TRBJ2-1, with 10 positions matching TRBD2. The V segment lost 4 bases and the J segment 15 bases; nucleotides outside the gene matches: 13. The germline CDR1 and CDR2 sequences are SGDLS and YYNGEE. The CDR3 spans 14 residues. The CDR3 is CASSSTGTSVPPFF. DNA of the CDR3: TGTGCCAGCAGCTCTACCGGGACTAGCGTCCCTCCGTTCTTC.

This clone came up a few times. The chain combines TRBV6-1 with TRBJ1-5; TRBD1 matches 8 bases. The CDR3 has 15 amino acids. The germline gives CDR1 MNHNS, CDR2 SASEGT. The J segment lost 3 bases and the V segment lost 5 bases, leaving 6 bases of the junction unmatched. The CDR3 loop is CASSPRTGINQPQHF. The CDR3 DNA follows: TGTGCCAGCAGTCCTCGGACAGGGATCAATCAGCCCCAGCATTTT.

The chain combines TRBV30 with TRBJ1-5; D gene ambiguous. Trimming cost V 2 bases and J 2 bases, with 16 bases left between them. The CDR3 runs to 16 residues. Germline CDR1 GTSNPN, CDR2 SVGIG (reference sequence). This CDR3 is CAWSLSTWVGNQPQHF. CDR3 in DNA: TGTGCCTGGAGTTTATCCACATGGGTGGGCAATCAGCCCCAGCATTTT.

The chain couples TRBV30 to TRBJ2-3, with 7 bases fitting TRBD1. This CDR3 contains 17 residues. J lost 2 bases, V lost 0 bases, and 11 bases had no gene match. Germline assignment: CDR1 GTSNPN and CDR2 SVGIG (reference sequence). CDR3 nucleotides: TGTGCCTGGAGTGTCCCCCTCTGGACAGGCATCACAGATACGCAGTATTTT. It specifies CAWSVPLWTGITDTQYF.

This chain joins TRBV19 and TRBJ2-1, with D unresolved. The V gene's germline CDR1 is LNHDA and CDR2 SQIVND (reference sequence). CDR3 length: 14 residues. With 3 bases removed from V and 7 bases from J, the gap between germline ends came to 13 bases. In DNA form, the CDR3 reads TGTGCCAGTAGTATTACGCCCCGTCGGAATGAGCAGTTCTTC. Residues: CASSITPRRNEQFF.

This clone was detected a few times. This chain connects TRBV10-3 to TRBJ2-1; the match to TRBD2 covers 11 bases. The germline CDR1 and CDR2 sequences are ENHRY and SYGVKD. Trimming at V came to 0 bases and at J to 9 bases, leaving 19 bases not matched to a gene. The length of the CDR3 is 20 residues. In nucleotides, the CDR3 is TGTGCCATCAGTGAGTCGGGACTAGCGGCCCTTCTTGCTGGTAGTGCTGAGCAGTTCTTC. Protein product: CAISESGLAALLAGSAEQFF.

In this sample, this clone turned up a few times. The V gene is TRBV6-5, the J gene TRBJ1-2; no firm D call. CDR1 and CDR2 (germline): MNHEY, SVGAGI. The length of the CDR3 is 13 residues. V lost 2 bases and J lost 4, with 8 bases in between. The DNA for the CDR3 is TGTGCCAGCAGTTACAGGGAGATCTATGGCTACACCTTC. Translated: CASSYREIYGYTF.

This clone was counted between two and nine times. This CDR3 reads CASSLPPDEQYF. The CDR3 region has the DNA TGTGCCAGCAGCTTACCCCCAGACGAGCAGTACTTC. This sequence joins TRBV7-8 and TRBJ2-7; D is undetermined. CDR3 length equals 12 residues. The V and J ends lost 2 bases and 5 bases respectively, with 7 bases between them. Germline values: CDR1 SGHVS, CDR2 FQNEAQ. The whole variable domain, remainder taken from reference TRBV7-8 and TRBJ2-7, is GAGVSQSPRYKVAKRGQDVALRCDPISGHVSLFWYQQALGQGPEFLTYFQNEAQLDKSGLPSDRFFAERPEGSVSTLKIQRTQQEDSAVYLCASSLPPDEQYFGPGTRLTVT.

This clone was seen only a few times. V gene TRBV27 combines with J gene TRBJ2-7; a weak D match, TRBD1 (5 bases). Germline V gives CDR1 MNHEY, CDR2 SMNVEV (reference sequence). CDR3 length equals 13 residues. V was trimmed by 8 bases and J by 3 bases, leaving 14 bases between them. The CDR3 DNA reads as TGTGCCAGCCAAGCAGGGAACGACTACGAGCAGTACTTC. Translation gives CASQAGNDYEQYF.